A single sample is the source of the 8 T cell receptor beta chains below, sequenced in a study of cytomegalovirus exposure and HLA in healthy donors. The PCR used 60 Vbeta and 13 Jbeta primers. Using immunoSEQ multiplex PCR, the repertoire was profiled, and TCRdb retains in-frame clones only, with some absent. The sample carries 200,000 or so clones, 84% recorded once. The material sequenced was PBMCs. The receptors derive from a boy aged 5-17 years in good health and CMV-seronegative.

This clone was observed a single time. CDR3 amino acids: CASGSGREGGTGELFF. Here the CDR3 DNA reads TGTGCTAGTGGTTCCGGCAGGGAGGGGGGAACCGGGGAGCTGTTTTTT. V is TRBV12-5 and J is TRBJ2-2; perhaps TRBD2 as D (7 bases). The germline gives CDR1 LGHNT, CDR2 FRNRAP. The CDR3 runs to 16 residues. Trimming took off 4 bases at V and 5 bases at J, with 17 bases between the two ends.

V is TRBV30 and J is TRBJ1-6; 8 bases map to TRBD1. V lost 1 base, J lost 6 bases, and 8 bases stayed unmatched. In germline, CDR1 is GTSNPN, CDR2 SVGIG (reference sequence). The CDR3 is 16 residues long. The CDR3 loop is CAWSEDRVRGNSPLHF. In DNA, the CDR3 is TGTGCCTGGAGTGAGGACAGGGTGAGGGGTAATTCACCCCTCCACTTT.

The chain couples TRBV7-9 to TRBJ1-1; weak D call: TRBD1 (6 bases). Looked up from germline, CDR1 is SEHNR and CDR2 is FQNEAQ (reference sequence). With 5 bases removed from V and 5 bases from J, the gap between germline ends came to 24 bases. The CDR3 is 17 amino acids. The CDR3: CASSPGSAGVDRTEAFF. CDR3 nucleotides: TGTGCCAGCAGCCCGGGTTCGGCAGGGGTAGATAGGACTGAAGCTTTCTTT.

The chain employs TRBV28 and TRBJ1-5, with D perhaps TRBD1 (6 bases). The CDR3 has 14 amino acids. Germline V gene lookup returns CDR1 MDHEN and CDR2 SYDVKM. The V end was cut by 3 bases, the J end by 7 bases, with 13 bases between. The CDR3 sequence: CASSLSQGRQPQHF. The CDR3 DNA reads as TGTGCCAGCAGTTTGTCCCAGGGGCGACAGCCCCAGCATTTT.

V and J are TRBV5-5 and TRBJ2-1; 13 bases line up with TRBD2. There are 15 residues in the CDR3. The junction had 8 bases not matched to a gene; V was cut back by 4 bases and J by 10 bases. CDR1 and CDR2 (germline): SGHKS, YYEKEE (reference sequence). CDR3 sequence (DNA): TGTGCCAGCAGCCCAACTAGCGGGGGGGCCCGGGAGCAGTTCTTC. It translates to CASSPTSGGAREQFF.

The chain recombines TRBV5-1 with TRBJ1-4; perhaps TRBD1 as D (5 bases). The CDR3 extends over 14 amino acids. Germline loops: CDR1 SGHRS, CDR2 YFSETQ. Trimming removed 6 bases at V and 3 bases at J, with 12 bases between. The CDR3 DNA sequence: TGCGCCAGCAAGGAAGCCAGGGCTAATGAAAAACTGTTTTTT. Translation gives CASKEARANEKLFF.

The chain carries TRBV18 and TRBJ2-1; no clear D. CDR3 size: 13 residues. Germline V CDR1 and CDR2: KGHSH, LQKENI. V shed 1 base and J shed 9 bases, with 10 bases lying between them. The CDR3 nucleotides are TGTGCCAGCTCACCACATCACCCGGGTGAGCAGTTCTTC. Translation: CASSPHHPGEQFF. The whole variable domain, filled in from reference TRBV18 and TRBJ2-1, reads NAGVMQNPRHLVRRRGQEARLRCSPMKGHSHVYWYRQLPEEGLKFMVYLQKENIIDESGMPKERFSAEFPKEGPSILRIQQVVRGDSAAYFCASSPHHPGEQFFGPGTRLTVL.

This chain connects TRBV30 to TRBJ2-7; TRBD2 matches 10 bases. The CDR3 covers 12 residues. Germline trimming cut 7 bases from V and 1 base from J; bases unmatched to any gene: 1. Germline lookup yields CDR1 GTSNPN and CDR2 SVGIG (reference sequence). Here the CDR3 reads CALTSGSYEQYF. The CDR3 nucleotides read TGTGCCTTGACTAGCGGGTCCTACGAGCAGTACTTC.